This T cell receptor beta chain stems from a study of blood T cell repertoires in COVID-19. For the study at large: Sites across the United States, Italy and Spain contributed samples from acute and convalescent COVID-19.

V shed 4 bases and J 5 bases; nucleotides not matched to a gene: 6. The length of the CDR3 is 15 residues. The germline V gene encodes CDR1 WNHNN and CDR2 SYGVQD (reference sequence). The protocol was immunoSEQ multiplex PCR, while the TCRdb copy is restricted to in-frame clones and leaves out a portion. The repertoire has 250,000 to 350,000 clones, less than 85% of them found once; the top ten carry approximately 1.5%. While infection was still active, Seattle patients were enrolled and then followed longitudinally. The gene calls are TRBV10-1 and TRBJ2-2, with 8 bases aligning to TRBD2. The sequence derives from a human donor with COVID-19, enrolled during active disease. The donor label of this sample is uncertain. Sequencing was performed on peripheral blood. CDR3 sequence (DNA): TGCGCCAGCAGTGGTACGGGGGGGATGACCGGGGAGCTGTTTTTT. Its translation is CASSGTGGMTGELFF.